This record looks at one TCR beta chain sequence and its context. This entry is derived from a study of blood T cell repertoires in COVID-19. Study-wide background: Both acute and convalescent COVID-19 samples were obtained from the United States, Italy and Spain. Sample material is recorded as cDNA or gDNA derived from T cells, B-cell-depleted T cells, or PBMCs.

This CDR3 comprises 16 residues. Germline V lookup: CDR1 SEHNR, CDR2 FQNEAQ (reference sequence). V lost 3 bases and J lost 2, with 15 bases in between. Source study methods: Reference gene primer amplification gave estimated nucleated cell counts. Produced via immunoSEQ multiplex PCR; TCRdb's table is partial and in-frame only. The DNA gave D and trimming, while V, J and clone size come from that table. The sample includes approximately 250,000 clones, roughly 88% of them seen just once. This receptor was taken from a man aged 25 to 45 who had recovered from COVID-19. The source material was peripheral blood. The chain has TRBV7-9 and TRBJ2-3; D is perhaps TRBD1 (5 bases). The DNA for the CDR3 is TGTGCCAGCAGCTTGGGGCCTCGGCCGATCACAGATACGCAGTATTTT. It is translated as CASSLGPRPITDTQYF.